This T cell receptor delta chain is drawn from a study of Vδ1+ human thymocytes (dated by TCRdb to the late 2010s). Regarding the complete study: mRNA-level TRG and TRD CDR3 repertoires of highly purified Vdelta1+ thymocytes from young children were characterised as a data resource. Validation of the multiplex-based CDR3 amplicon strategy against 5'RACE-based CDR3 amplicon generation methods had been performed previously. Summary of the overall study and its limitations: Donors shared many TRG clonotypes (up to about 7x10^3), but TRD repertoires were essentially private, with at most 120 shared. Unlike the oligoclonal repertoires in peripheral blood, the thymic TRG and TRD repertoires appeared highly polyclonal, with Gaussian CDR3 length distributions. Because no clustering by age or sex was seen, donors were not stratified by age or sex in the analyses. The authors advised highly purified populations and single-cell validation, since unexpected Vdelta2 sequences could cause misinterpretation of bulk repertoire data. Although sort purity was high, about 20% of thymic TRD sequences were Vdelta2 (with a few Vdelta3), in contrast to the peripheral blood Vdelta1+ controls.

The germline V gene encodes CDR1 TSWWSYY and CDR2 QGS. V has 5 bases trimmed and J has 0 bases trimmed; junction bases matching no gene number 23. Including cysteine and phenylalanine, the CDR3 has 21 amino acids. Only CDR3 DNA is held: 63 bases, read in frame from base 1. Thymic samples were depleted of alphabeta T cells, then CD3+ TCRVdelta1+ TCRVdelta2- thymocytes were FACS-sorted. A purity of roughly 96% to 99.6% was achieved for sorted Vdelta1+ thymocytes. Thymic specimens were obtained from fewer than ten paediatric patients, aged from roughly 5 days to 16 months, who were undergoing corrective cardiac surgery. After the thymic tissue was dispersed, mononuclear cells were isolated using a Histopaque-1077 density gradient. The staining antibodies were anti-TCRVdelta1 clone TS8.2, anti-TCRVdelta2 clone B6, anti-CD3 clone HIT3a and anti-TCRalphabeta clone IP26. RNA extraction was performed with the RNeasy mini kit, and reverse transcription was done with Superscript III. To generate the CDR3 amplicons, a multiplex PCR was run using pooled V-gene forward primers together with a constant-region reverse primer that carried Illumina adaptor overhangs. After gel purification, the amplicons were indexed with Nextera index primers during eight to nine additional PCR cycles and then purified using AMPure XP beads. Sequencing of the libraries was done on an Illumina MiSeq using paired-end 250 bp reads, dual indexing and a roughly 18% PhiX spike-in. Regarding the original processing steps: Read quality was checked with FastQC, and TRG read pairs were merged using ea-utils fastq-join. Sequences were annotated with IMGT/HighV-QUEST, keeping only productive sequences with unambiguous V-gene assignment; clonotypes were defined by identical CDR3 sequence. Downstream analysis used VDJtools 1.1.1, tcR 2.2.3, Treemap and vegan Shannon diversity in R 3.4.4. The public reads were reprocessed by TCRdb using CATT, and rows of matching DNA were later combined. TCRdb, not the original authors, processed these V and J calls. The sample table lists more than 50,000 delta-chain clones, over 13% of them with a count of one. Under 0.5% of the sample belongs to the ten largest clones.

This clone was counted between two and nine times. Which antigen it targets is not known. Base quality data are lacking; no much larger clone is found one base away. The source material was Vdelta1+ gamma-delta thymocytes from the thymus. The cell subset or site label for this specimen denotes: FACS-sorted CD3+ TCRalphabeta- TCRVdelta1+ TCRVdelta2- thymocytes. The clonotype comes from a girl less than two years old who had congenital heart surgery. Recombination linked TRDV1 to TRDJ1, and 8 bases in between align with TRDD3. The CDR3 loop reads CALGNIPYSTGGNLNTDKLIF. The DNA sequence is TGTGCTCTTGGGAACATCCCCTATAGTACTGGGGGTAACCTCAACACCGATAAACTCATCTTT.